These T cell receptor beta chains were read from a single sample in a study of vaccination effects on CD4 cells after COVID-19. Antigen specificity for these receptors is unknown. Measured with immunoSEQ multiplex PCR; TCRdb has only the in-frame clones, and not every one. The sample holds 30,000 to 40,000 clones, just under 85% seen once. The material sequenced was CD4+ T cells from PBMCs cultured with HCoV-NL63 spike peptides, taken after COVID-19 vaccination. The receptors come from a human donor who received a COVID-19 vaccine. Some clones in this sample may be carry-over from other donors' samples. Both conserved end residues are part of each CDR3. The order of the fields is D gene, V gene, J gene, clone size, CDR3 protein, CDR3 DNA. A D gene is named only where the DNA matches it firmly. Clone size appears in some rows only: once, few, many, or a class for an expanded clone.

>TRBD1|TRBV10-3|TRBJ2-5|-
CAISPKSTGVETQYF
TGTGCCATCAGTCCAAAGTCGACAGGGGTAGAGACCCAGTACTTC
>-|TRBV6-1|TRBJ1-5|-
CASSDKLGVGNQPQHF
TGTGCCAGCAGTGATAAGTTGGGGGTCGGCAATCAGCCCCAGCATTTT
>-|TRBV7-9|TRBJ2-2|once
CASSLGRLNTGELFF
TGTGCCAGCAGCTTGGGCAGATTAAACACCGGGGAGCTGTTTTTT
>-|TRBV24-1|TRBJ2-5|-
CATSDPRPYQETQYF
TGTGCCACCAGTGACCCCCGACCATATCAAGAGACCCAGTACTTC
>-|TRBV30|TRBJ1-2|-
CAWSRRFRDTRHYGYTF
TGTGCCTGGAGTCGACGCTTCCGGGACACGCGACACTATGGCTACACCTTC
>-|TRBV27|TRBJ1-2|-
CASSPDSYGYTF
TGTGCCAGCAGTCCAGACAGCTATGGCTACACCTTC
>-|TRBV2|TRBJ1-4|-
CASSEQRGRNEKLFF
TGTGCCAGCAGTGAACAGAGAGGGCGGAATGAAAAACTGTTTTTT
>-|TRBV28|TRBJ1-5|-
CASSFEGRSPQHF
TGTGCCAGCAGTTTCGAGGGCCGATCGCCCCAGCATTTT
>TRBD2|TRBV6-4|TRBJ2-1|few
CASSDSSSGGAHEQFF
TGTGCCAGCAGTGACTCGTCTAGCGGGGGGGCGCATGAGCAGTTCTTC
>-|TRBV3-1/TRBV3-2|TRBJ1-6|once
CASSQSPAINSPLHF
TGTGCCAGCAGCCAGTCCCCAGCAATTAATTCACCCCTCCACTTT
>-|TRBV30|TRBJ1-1|once
CAWRPRGGNTEAFF
TGTGCCTGGAGGCCCCGGGGTGGGAACACTGAAGCTTTCTTT
>TRBD1|TRBV5-5|TRBJ1-5|-
CASSLIQGAYQPQHF
TGTGCCAGCAGCTTAATACAGGGGGCCTATCAGCCCCAGCATTTT
>-|TRBV6-5|TRBJ1-1|-
CASSYLVNTEAFF
TGTGCCAGCAGTTATCTGGTGAACACTGAAGCTTTCTTT
>-|TRBV3-1/TRBV3-2|TRBJ1-6|few
CASSQPGGTSPLHF
TGTGCCAGCAGCCAACCTGGAGGGACCTCTCCCCTCCACTTT
>-|TRBV13|TRBJ2-5|-
CASSLVIHGQETQYF
TGTGCCAGCAGCTTAGTAATTCACGGCCAAGAGACCCAGTACTTC
>-|TRBV5-1|TRBJ2-3|-
CASSLAGGMGDTQYF
TGCGCCAGCAGCTTGGCCGGGGGAATGGGAGATACGCAGTATTTT
>-|TRBV20-1|TRBJ1-1|few
CSASRGTEAFF
TGCAGTGCTAGTAGGGGAACTGAAGCTTTCTTT
>-|TRBV6-5|TRBJ2-3|-
CASRRDGTDTQYF
TGTGCCAGCAGACGTGACGGTACAGATACGCAGTATTTT
>-|TRBV20-1|TRBJ2-1|-
CSASESSYNEQFF
TGCAGTGCTAGTGAGAGCTCCTACAATGAGCAGTTCTTC
>-|TRBV15|TRBJ1-4|-
CATGSGTEKLFF
TGTGCCACCGGGTCGGGAACTGAAAAACTGTTTTTT
>-|TRBV6-1|TRBJ2-3|-
CASSVLSSTQYF
TGTGCCAGCAGTGTCTTATCGAGTACGCAGTATTTT
>-|TRBV19|TRBJ2-3|-
CASSTAGREDTQYF
TGTGCCAGTAGCACTGCTGGCCGTGAAGATACGCAGTATTTT
>TRBD1|TRBV9|TRBJ1-3|-
CASSLGQGVTIYF
TGTGCCAGCAGCCTCGGACAGGGGGTCACCATATATTTT
>-|TRBV24-1|TRBJ2-3|-
CATSDPRLADTQYF
TGTGCCACCAGTGACCCCCGACTAGCAGATACGCAGTATTTT
>-|TRBV3-1/TRBV3-2|TRBJ2-5|-
CASSQSSGSGTQYF
TGTGCCAGCAGCCAATCATCAGGGAGTGGGACCCAGTACTTC
>TRBD1|TRBV2|TRBJ1-4|-
CASSERDRGNEKLFF
TGTGCCAGCAGTGAAAGGGACAGGGGAAATGAAAAACTGTTTTTT
>-|TRBV9|TRBJ2-1|-
CASSADRREYNEQFF
TGTGCCAGCAGCGCGGACAGGAGGGAGTACAATGAGCAGTTCTTC
>TRBD1|TRBV28|TRBJ1-1|-
CASRPGGTEAFF
TGTGCCAGCAGGCCAGGGGGAACTGAAGCTTTCTTT
>-|TRBV19|TRBJ1-1|-
CASSPTGGNTEAFF
TGTGCCAGTAGCCCGACAGGCGGGAACACTGAAGCTTTCTTT
>-|TRBV6-5|TRBJ1-5|-
CASSPTPGNQPQHF
TGTGCCAGCAGTCCCACACCCGGGAATCAGCCCCAGCATTTT
>TRBD2|TRBV7-9|TRBJ2-3|-
CASRATSGEFTDTQYF
TGTGCCAGCAGAGCGACTAGCGGGGAATTCACAGATACGCAGTATTTT
>-|TRBV5-1|TRBJ1-4|-
CASSMGPTTNEKLFF
TGCGCCAGCAGCATGGGTCCGACAACTAATGAAAAACTGTTTTTT
>-|TRBV27|TRBJ1-4|-
CASSLSGVGEKLFF
TGTGCCAGCAGTTTATCAGGGGTAGGGGAAAAACTGTTTTTT
>-|TRBV3-1/TRBV3-2|TRBJ1-6|-
CASSRIGSSYNSPLHF
TGTGCCAGCAGCCGAATAGGGAGCTCCTATAATTCACCCCTCCACTTT
>TRBD1|TRBV9|TRBJ2-3|-
CASSLWGQGTDTQYF
TGTGCCAGCAGCCTGTGGGGACAGGGCACAGATACGCAGTATTTT
>TRBD1|TRBV6-2/TRBV6-3|TRBJ2-6|-
CASSSGTGASKANVLTF
TGTGCCAGCAGTTCCGGGACAGGGGCATCTAAAGCCAACGTCCTGACTTTC
>-|TRBV5-1|TRBJ1-4|-
CASSQGPNEKLFF
TGCGCCAGCAGCCAAGGGCCTAATGAAAAACTGTTTTTT
>TRBD1|TRBV6-5|TRBJ2-5|-
CASSYSGTGPQETQYF
TGTGCCAGCAGTTACTCGGGGACAGGGCCTCAAGAGACCCAGTACTTC
>TRBD2|TRBV5-1|TRBJ2-5|-
CASSFRGGETPETQYF
TGCGCCAGCAGCTTCCGCGGGGGAGAAACCCCAGAGACCCAGTACTTC
>-|TRBV2|TRBJ1-6|-
CASSEGSGSPLHF
TGTGCCAGCAGTGAAGGTTCGGGGTCACCCCTCCACTTT
>TRBD1|TRBV5-4|TRBJ2-3|-
CASSRDRATRFTDTQYF
TGTGCCAGCAGCAGGGACAGGGCGACACGGTTCACAGATACGCAGTATTTT
>-|TRBV6-1|TRBJ1-3|-
CASSAFSDGSGNTIYF
TGTGCCAGCAGTGCCTTTTCGGACGGCTCTGGAAACACCATATATTTT